Following are 15 T cell receptor beta chains from one sample sequenced in a study of intratumoral heterogeneity in liver cancer. Each tumour sample represents a distinct, spatially separated region of the hepatocellular carcinoma nodule. Sequencing used immunoSEQ multiplex PCR; TCRdb keeps in-frame clones, though not all of them. The sample holds thousands of clones; about two thirds are singletons and the top ten take around 42%. Sequencing was performed on tumor tissue, taken before any cancer treatment. Receptors originate from a woman aged 65 to 85 with hepatocellular carcinoma.

This rearrangement joins TRBV18 to TRBJ2-5; no reliable D call. The CDR3 is made up of 13 amino acids. From germline, CDR1 is KGHSH and CDR2 LQKENI. V shed 2 bases and J shed 4 bases, with 8 bases lying between them. The DNA for the CDR3 is TGTGCCAGCTCACCAAACTGGGGAGAGACCCAGTACTTC. Its translation: CASSPNWGETQYF.

This clone was detected a few times. The rearrangement links TRBV21-1 to TRBJ1-5. TRBV21-1 is recorded as a pseudogene. The CDR3 sequence is 18 residues long. The CDR3 region has the DNA TGTGCCAGCAGCACCGGGGAGGCGCTATCCCACCCGAATCAGCCCCAGCATTTT. Its protein product is CASSTGEALSHPNQPQHF.

This chain joins TRBV15 and TRBJ2-7; either TRBD1 or TRBD2 may fit D (5 bases each). The CDR3 is 14 residues long. The germline CDR1 and CDR2 sequences are LNHNV and YYDKDF (reference sequence). With 0 bases removed from V and 6 bases from J, the gap between germline ends came to 12 bases. The CDR3 sequence is CATSREVGAREQYF. The CDR3 DNA reads TGTGCCACCAGCAGAGAAGTCGGGGCTCGCGAGCAGTACTTC. The full variable domain, completed using reference TRBV15 and TRBJ2-7, is DAMVIQNPRYQVTQFGKPVTLSCSQTLNHNVMYWYQQKSSQAPKLLFHYYDKDFNNEADTPDNFQSRRPNTSFCFLDIRSPGLGDTAMYLCATSREVGAREQYFGPGTRLTVT.

The rearrangement links TRBV7-9 to TRBJ2-2, with D tentatively TRBD1 (6 bases). This CDR3 has 15 amino acids. From germline, CDR1 is SEHNR and CDR2 FQNEAQ (reference sequence). V was clipped by 1 base and J by 1 base, with 7 bases between them. The CDR3 reads CASSLVTGNTGELFF. CDR3 nucleotides: TGTGCCAGCAGCTTAGTGACAGGGAACACCGGGGAGCTGTTTTTT.

This CDR3 reads CASSPIPRMQYF. The CDR3 DNA reads TGTGCCAGCAGCCCAATCCCCCGGATGCAGTATTTT. The chain links TRBV7-9 to TRBJ2-3, with D hard to call. The CDR3 covers 12 residues. Germline V gives CDR1 SEHNR, CDR2 FQNEAQ (reference sequence). Trimming removed 5 bases at V and 11 bases at J, with 14 bases between.

The chain carries TRBV29-1 and TRBJ1-2; weak D call: TRBD1 (5 bases). In germline, CDR1 is SQVTM, CDR2 ANQGSEA. This CDR3 spans 12 amino acids. With 4 bases removed from V and 4 bases from J, the gap between germline ends came to 10 bases. For the CDR3, the DNA is TGCAGCGTTGTTGGGGGGGGCTATGGCTACACCTTC. Its protein is CSVVGGGYGYTF.

This clone turned up a few times. The gene calls are TRBV21-1 and TRBJ2-1; no DNA check was done on the table's D call, TRBD2. TRBV21-1 counts as a pseudogene. The CDR3 length is 17 residues. In nucleotides, the CDR3 is TGTGCCAGCAGCAAAGTGGCCTTGCGGGAGGGCCCGAGTGAGCAGTTCTTC. It encodes CASSKVALREGPSEQFF.

This clone was recorded a few times. V is TRBV9 and J is TRBJ1-1; D call uncertain. The CDR3 consists of 13 residues. The V gene lost 2 bases and the J gene lost 4 bases, with 9 bases spanning the gap. CDR1 is SGDLS, CDR2 YYNGEE, per germline. CDR3: CASSVNEGTEAFF. As DNA, the CDR3 is TGTGCCAGCAGCGTGAACGAAGGCACTGAAGCTTTCTTT.

The J gene is TRBJ2-5, the V gene TRBV3-1 (or the pseudogene TRBV3-2); 7 positions agree with TRBD1. The germline gives CDR1 LGHDT, CDR2 YNNKEL (reference sequence). This CDR3 has 16 amino acids. The V gene end was trimmed by 4 bases and the J gene end by 0 bases; junction bases not matched to a gene: 8. This CDR3 is CASSPRGSAYQETQYF. Written as DNA, the CDR3 is TGTGCCAGCAGCCCCAGGGGGTCGGCTTACCAAGAGACCCAGTACTTC.

This rearrangement joins TRBV28 to TRBJ2-3; TRBD2 matches 9 bases. The CDR3 runs to 16 residues. The germline V gene encodes CDR1 MDHEN and CDR2 SYDVKM. V shed 3 bases and J 4 bases; nucleotides not matched to a gene: 8. As DNA, the CDR3 is TGTGCCAGCAGTTTTAGCGGGAGTACTCTTGCAGATACGCAGTATTTT. Protein product: CASSFSGSTLADTQYF.

This chain links TRBV2 with TRBJ1-1; no firm D call. The V gene lost 6 bases and the J gene lost 1 base, with 15 bases spanning the gap. The CDR3 consists of 15 residues. Looked up from germline, CDR1 is SNHLY and CDR2 is FYNNEI. DNA for the CDR3: TGTGCCAGCAGGGCCCTATCCGGCAGGAACACTGAAGCTTTCTTT. It encodes CASRALSGRNTEAFF.

The chain carries TRBV5-1 and TRBJ1-2; 11 bases fit TRBD1. The CDR3 length is 16 residues. CDR1 is SGHRS, CDR2 YFSETQ, per germline. The ends lost 4 bases at V and 5 bases at J; junction bases unmatched: 10. The DNA for the CDR3 is TGCGCCAGCAGCGACGAAGGACAGGGGGCGGGATATGGCTACACCTTC. Translating gives CASSDEGQGAGYGYTF.

The chain couples TRBV28 to TRBJ2-6; tentatively, D is TRBD2 (7 bases). This CDR3 region has 18 residues. Germline lookup yields CDR1 MDHEN and CDR2 SYDVKM. Trimming shortened V by 6 bases and J by 0 bases, and 18 bases separated the two germline ends. In nucleotides, the CDR3 is TGTGCCAGCAGCCGCCACGGGGGGACAAGCTCTGGGGCCAACGTCCTGACTTTC. Residues: CASSRHGGTSSGANVLTF.

The chain combines TRBV3-1 (or the pseudogene TRBV3-2) with TRBJ1-2; 7 bases are a match to TRBD1. J was trimmed by 4 bases and V by 4 bases; bases with no gene match: 3. Germline loops: CDR1 LGHDT, CDR2 YNNKEL (reference sequence). The CDR3 is made up of 13 amino acids. CDR3 protein: CASSRRGPYGYTF. CDR3 DNA sequence: TGTGCCAGCAGCCGGAGGGGGCCCTATGGCTACACCTTC.

This chain's CDR3 is CSVAGQGVTGELFF. In nucleotides, the CDR3 is TGCAGCGTTGCTGGGCAGGGGGTGACCGGGGAGCTGTTTTTT. The chain is built from TRBV29-1 and TRBJ2-2, with 7 bases aligning to TRBD1. This CDR3 region has 14 residues. The V segment lost 4 bases and the J segment 5 bases; nucleotides outside the gene matches: 7. Germline values: CDR1 SQVTM, CDR2 ANQGSEA.